This T cell receptor beta chain came from a study of blood T cell repertoires in COVID-19. Some clones are missing from TCRdb's copy, which holds only in-frame ones; the method was immunoSEQ multiplex PCR. The table includes fewer than 200,000 clones, roughly 83% detected once. Germline V gene lookup returns CDR1 SGDLS and CDR2 YYNGEE. This CDR3 has 14 amino acids. V lost 0 bases and J lost 3, with 7 bases in between. The TCR originated in an elderly woman with active or convalescent COVID-19. The material sequenced was peripheral blood. The J gene is TRBJ1-5, the V gene TRBV9; D is possibly TRBD1 (5 bases). The CDR3 bases are TGTGCCAGCAGCGTAGGTGGGGCCAATCAGCCCCAGCATTTT. It yields the protein CASSVGGANQPQHF.